This TCR beta chain was obtained from a study of blood T cell repertoires in COVID-19. In the study overall: COVID-19 samples from acute and convalescent phases originated in the United States, Italy and Spain. PBMCs, B-cell-depleted T cells, or T cells provided the cDNA or gDNA that made up the material.

V was pared by 4 bases and J by 8 bases, with 10 bases of the junction left unmatched. This CDR3 is built from 15 residues. Germline V gene lookup returns CDR1 KGHDR and CDR2 SFDVKD. Seattle cases were enrolled at active infection and followed longitudinally. Original methodology: Reference gene primer amplification yielded estimated nucleated cell counts. Profiled with immunoSEQ multiplex PCR; TCRdb holds only in-frame clones, not every one. The V and J calls and clone size were taken over from that table, and D and trimming were inferred from the DNA. The table includes 300,000 to 450,000 clones, roughly 90% detected once.

The sample was peripheral blood. This chain connects TRBV24-1 to TRBJ2-1; TRBD2 matches at 7 bases. The source is a woman aged 25 to 39 with COVID-19, enrolled during active disease. The CDR3 nucleotides read TGTGCCACCAGTGAAGGGAGGGAAGTCACCGATGAGCAGTTCTTC. This sequence encodes CATSEGREVTDEQFF.